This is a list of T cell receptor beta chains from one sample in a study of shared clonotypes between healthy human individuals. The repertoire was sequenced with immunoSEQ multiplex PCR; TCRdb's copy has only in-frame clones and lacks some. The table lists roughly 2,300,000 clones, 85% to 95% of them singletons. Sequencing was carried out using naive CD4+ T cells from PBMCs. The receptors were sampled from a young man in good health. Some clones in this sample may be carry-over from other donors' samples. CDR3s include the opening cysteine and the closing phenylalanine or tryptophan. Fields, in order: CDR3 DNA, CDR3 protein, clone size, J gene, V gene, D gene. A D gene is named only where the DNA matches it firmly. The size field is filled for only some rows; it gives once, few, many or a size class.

DNA: TGTGCCAGCACCTTGCCTGATAAAGGACAGCCTTATAGCAATCAGCCCCAGCATTTT
CDR3: CASTLPDKGQPYSNQPQHF
size: -
J: TRBJ1-5
V: TRBV27
D: -

DNA: TGTGCCAGCAGTTTCGGCGGTGCAACTAATGAAAAACTGTTTTTT
CDR3: CASSFGGATNEKLFF
size: -
J: TRBJ1-4
V: TRBV28
D: -

DNA: TGTGCCAGCAGCCACGACCCCAGGGGAAACAATGAGCAGTTCTTC
CDR3: CASSHDPRGNNEQFF
size: -
J: TRBJ2-1
V: TRBV7-2
D: -

DNA: TGTGCCAGTAGTACCAGACTAGCGGGAGTAGGAACCGGGGAGCTGTTTTTT
CDR3: CASSTRLAGVGTGELFF
size: -
J: TRBJ2-2
V: TRBV19
D: TRBD2

DNA: TGTGCCAGCAGCTTTAGGCGGGAGCTAGGTAATGAGCAGTTCTTC
CDR3: CASSFRRELGNEQFF
size: -
J: TRBJ2-1
V: TRBV7-2
D: TRBD2

DNA: TGTGCCATCAGTGACTCGGCCTCCGGGTCCGCCTACGAGCAGTACTTC
CDR3: CAISDSASGSAYEQYF
size: -
J: TRBJ2-7
V: TRBV10-3
D: -

DNA: TGTGCCAGTAGGAGCGGGAGGGCCTACAATGAGCAGTTCTTC
CDR3: CASRSGRAYNEQFF
size: -
J: TRBJ2-1
V: TRBV19
D: TRBD2

DNA: TGTGCCAGCAGTGTACTAACTGAAGCTTTCTTT
CDR3: CASSVLTEAFF
size: -
J: TRBJ1-1
V: TRBV6-1
D: -

DNA: TGTGCCAGCAGCGTCCAGGGAGGAGGGTATGGCTACACCTTC
CDR3: CASSVQGGGYGYTF
size: -
J: TRBJ1-2
V: TRBV5-8
D: -

DNA: TGTGCCAGCAGTCCCCGATACCCGCCGGGCAATCAGCCCCAGCATTTT
CDR3: CASSPRYPPGNQPQHF
size: few
J: TRBJ1-5
V: TRBV27
D: -

DNA: TGTGCCAGCAGCTTGCGGGGGGCGCAGAACTATGGCTACACCTTC
CDR3: CASSLRGAQNYGYTF
size: once
J: TRBJ1-2
V: TRBV5-6
D: -

DNA: TGTGCCAGCAGCGTAGGTCCGGCGGGAGGGGAGACCCAGTACTTC
CDR3: CASSVGPAGGETQYF
size: -
J: TRBJ2-5
V: TRBV9
D: TRBD2

DNA: TGTGCCAGCAGCTTCTCTACAGGGTGGGAGCAGTACTTC
CDR3: CASSFSTGWEQYF
size: -
J: TRBJ2-7
V: TRBV7-9
D: -

DNA: TGTGCCACCAGCGCCCGGACAGGGGTTTATAGCAATCAGCCCCAGCATTTT
CDR3: CATSARTGVYSNQPQHF
size: -
J: TRBJ1-5
V: TRBV15
D: TRBD1

DNA: TGTGCCAGCAGCTCCCCCGAGGACCGACAGAACACCGGGGAGCTGTTTTTT
CDR3: CASSSPEDRQNTGELFF
size: -
J: TRBJ2-2
V: TRBV7-9
D: -

DNA: TGCGCCAGCAGTCAATCTGGGCGGGATTGCACAGATACGCAGTATTTT
CDR3: CASSQSGRDCTDTQYF
size: -
J: TRBJ2-3
V: TRBV23-1
D: -

DNA: TGTGCCAGTAACATCCACCCGGCGCGGACTAGCGGGAGGAGAAATGAGCAGTTCTTC
CDR3: CASNIHPARTSGRRNEQFF
size: -
J: TRBJ2-1
V: TRBV19
D: TRBD2

DNA: TGTGCCAGTAGTGCCCCCCCGGGACAAATGCCGTTTTTGGCCCTTCGGGGGCCCCAGCATTTT
CDR3: CASSAPPGQMPFLALRGPQHF
size: -
J: TRBJ1-5
V: TRBV19
D: -

DNA: TGCGCCAGCAGCTGGGGGACTAGCGGGGCCGCCCAAGAGACCCAGTACTTC
CDR3: CASSWGTSGAAQETQYF
size: -
J: TRBJ2-5
V: TRBV5-1
D: TRBD2

DNA: TGTGCCAGCTCACCACCCGGGCGAGAGACCCAGTACTTC
CDR3: CASSPPGRETQYF
size: -
J: TRBJ2-5
V: TRBV18
D: -

DNA: TGTGCCAGTAGTATATCTGAGACAGTCTATGGCTACACCTTC
CDR3: CASSISETVYGYTF
size: -
J: TRBJ1-2
V: TRBV19
D: -

DNA: TGTGCCAGCCCCTCTAGCGGGAGAGGGAGGAAGTCCGGGGAGCTGTTTTTT
CDR3: CASPSSGRGRKSGELFF
size: -
J: TRBJ2-2
V: TRBV7-9
D: TRBD2

DNA: TGTGCCAGCCTCCCCGCAGGGGGCTCCTACGAGCAGTACTTC
CDR3: CASLPAGGSYEQYF
size: -
J: TRBJ2-7
V: TRBV28
D: TRBD1

DNA: TGTGCCAGCAGTTTAGGTGGGGCGGGGGAAACTGAAGCTTTCTTT
CDR3: CASSLGGAGETEAFF
size: -
J: TRBJ1-1
V: TRBV28
D: -

DNA: TGCGCCAGCAGCTCGGACGGGGTAGGAAACACCATATATTTT
CDR3: CASSSDGVGNTIYF
size: -
J: TRBJ1-3
V: TRBV5-1
D: -

DNA: TGTGCCAGCAGCTTGACGCCATACGAGCAGTACTTC
CDR3: CASSLTPYEQYF
size: -
J: TRBJ2-7
V: TRBV11-2
D: -

DNA: TGTGCCAGCAGCTTATCCGGGACAAGCTCGGCTGGAAACACCATATATTTT
CDR3: CASSLSGTSSAGNTIYF
size: -
J: TRBJ1-3
V: TRBV11-1
D: -

DNA: TGTGCCAGCAGTGAAGGCGAGCAGTACTTC
CDR3: CASSEGEQYF
size: -
J: TRBJ2-7
V: TRBV6-1
D: -

DNA: TGTGCCAGCAGTGTGAGTGGGGTGTCTGGCTACACCTTC
CDR3: CASSVSGVSGYTF
size: -
J: TRBJ1-2
V: TRBV28
D: -

DNA: TGTGCCAGCAGCCCGACCGGGACAGGTCACAACTTC
CDR3: CASSPTGTGHNF
size: -
J: TRBJ1-2
V: TRBV11-2
D: TRBD1

DNA: TGTGCCACCAGCAGAGACGGGGGAGAAGGCTACACCTTC
CDR3: CATSRDGGEGYTF
size: once
J: TRBJ1-2
V: TRBV15
D: -

DNA: TGTGCCAGCAGCGCCGGGACTACAACAGATACGCAGTATTTT
CDR3: CASSAGTTTDTQYF
size: -
J: TRBJ2-3
V: TRBV7-9
D: TRBD2

DNA: TGTGCCAGCAGCCTTGGGCCCGGGGAGCTGTTTTTT
CDR3: CASSLGPGELFF
size: -
J: TRBJ2-2
V: TRBV7-8
D: -

DNA: TGTGCCAGCAGCCCAGGGGCTCTAGCGGGACCAGATACGCAGTATTTT
CDR3: CASSPGALAGPDTQYF
size: -
J: TRBJ2-3
V: TRBV7-2
D: TRBD2

DNA: TGTGCCAGCAGTCCCCACAGGGGCACCCACGAGCAGTACTTC
CDR3: CASSPHRGTHEQYF
size: -
J: TRBJ2-7
V: TRBV28
D: TRBD1

DNA: TGTGCCAGCAGAGATACAGGGATGGCGGAAAAACTGTTTTTT
CDR3: CASRDTGMAEKLFF
size: -
J: TRBJ1-4
V: TRBV6-1
D: -

DNA: TGCAGCGTTCGTAACGGGGATGAAAAACTGTTTTTT
CDR3: CSVRNGDEKLFF
size: -
J: TRBJ1-4
V: TRBV29-1
D: -

DNA: TGTGCCAGCAGCTTTAGGGGAGTGGCAGATACGCAGTATTTT
CDR3: CASSFRGVADTQYF
size: -
J: TRBJ2-3
V: TRBV7-3
D: -

DNA: TGTGCCAGCAGCTTATGGGCTATAGGACACGGGGAGCTGTTTTTT
CDR3: CASSLWAIGHGELFF
size: -
J: TRBJ2-2
V: TRBV7-2
D: -

DNA: TGTGCCAGCAGCTTTGAGGGACAGGGGCTGCATGAGCAGTTCTTC
CDR3: CASSFEGQGLHEQFF
size: -
J: TRBJ2-1
V: TRBV11-1
D: TRBD1

DNA: TGCGCCAGCAGCCAAGAGCCAGGTTCCACCAATCAGCCCCAGCATTTT
CDR3: CASSQEPGSTNQPQHF
size: -
J: TRBJ1-5
V: TRBV4-3
D: -

DNA: TGTGCCTGGAGTGTACGAGGGACAGGGAATTCACCCCTCCACTTT
CDR3: CAWSVRGTGNSPLHF
size: -
J: TRBJ1-6
V: TRBV30
D: TRBD1

DNA: TGTGCCACCGGCCCCACCGGGGGGAACACCGGGGAGCTGTTTTTT
CDR3: CATGPTGGNTGELFF
size: -
J: TRBJ2-2
V: TRBV10-3
D: -

DNA: TGCGCCAGCAGCCTACTGCTAGATCCTTCCTACAATGAGCAGTTCTTC
CDR3: CASSLLLDPSYNEQFF
size: -
J: TRBJ2-1
V: TRBV5-1
D: -

DNA: TGTGCCAGCAGCAAAGTAAGGGAACAGGGCGCCTTGGGAAACACCATATATTTT
CDR3: CASSKVREQGALGNTIYF
size: -
J: TRBJ1-3
V: TRBV21-1
D: -

DNA: TGTGCCAGCAGTCCGATCGGGGCAGCTTCCTACAATGAGCAGTTCTTC
CDR3: CASSPIGAASYNEQFF
size: -
J: TRBJ2-1
V: TRBV28
D: -

DNA: TGTGCCACCAGCAGAGAGAGGGTCACCGGGGAGCTGTTTTTT
CDR3: CATSRERVTGELFF
size: -
J: TRBJ2-2
V: TRBV15
D: -

DNA: TGTGCCAGCAGTTACTCGACAGGGTTAGCCAAAAACATTCAGTACTTC
CDR3: CASSYSTGLAKNIQYF
size: -
J: TRBJ2-4
V: TRBV6-5
D: TRBD1

DNA: TGTGCCAGCAGTCGGGGGAGGGAGCAGTACTTC
CDR3: CASSRGREQYF
size: -
J: TRBJ2-7
V: TRBV28
D: -

DNA: TGCAGCGTTGGGGGGGGCTACAATGAGCAGTTCTTC
CDR3: CSVGGGYNEQFF
size: -
J: TRBJ2-1
V: TRBV29-1
D: TRBD2

DNA: TGTGCCAGCAGTTCGGGGACAGGAAAACACGAGCAGTACTTC
CDR3: CASSSGTGKHEQYF
size: -
J: TRBJ2-7
V: TRBV28
D: TRBD1